This record covers a single T cell receptor (beta chain). The trim removed 2 bases at V and 5 bases at J, leaving 14 bases unmatched. CDR3 length: 19 amino acids. Germline lookup yields CDR1 KGHSH and CDR2 LQKENI. TCRdb's table, derived via immunoSEQ multiplex PCR, lists solely in-frame clones and lacks some. The profile shows about 19,000 clones, about two thirds of them singletons. The data are from a study of OX40 agonist ivuxolimab in advanced cancers. The chain links TRBV18 to TRBJ2-7; 14 nucleotides align to TRBD2. This TCR derives from an adult with an advanced solid tumor such as melanoma, head and neck, liver or kidney cancer. Source: CD4+ or CD8+ T cells sorted from blood, taken in a trial of the OX40 agonist ivuxolimab. The CDR3 protein is CASSPILPGLAGVRNEQYF. The CDR3 DNA is TGTGCCAGCTCACCAATACTACCGGGACTAGCGGGAGTTAGGAACGAGCAGTACTTC.